This T cell receptor beta chain was recovered during a study of T-cell memory formation after mild COVID-19. With regard to this clonotype: As yet, its antigen is unknown.

V gave up 5 bases and J gave up 3 bases, with 14 bases separating them. This CDR3 spans 14 amino acids. In germline, CDR1 is SGHTA, CDR2 FQGNSA. Study observations and caveats: The pre-infection memory compartment contained some responding clones, suggesting cross-reactive memory joined. Clones that contracted from day 15 to 85 had balanced CD4/CD8; later expanders were CD4+ biased. CD8+ contracting clones occupied EMRA, while CD4+ ones occupied mainly CM and EM.

TCRdb re-derived calls from the 5' RACE reads in MiXCR, one entry per CDR3 protein. The sample records roughly 620,000 distinct CDR3 sequences, roughly 18% being singletons. This rearrangement joins TRBV7-2 to TRBJ2-7; D is possibly TRBD1 (6 bases). The TCR was taken from an adult woman who had mild COVID-19 (a few samples of this study predate the infection). Cell type and time point are not known. Material: PBMCs or a T cell subset sorted from them (not recorded which). CDR3 sequence (DNA): TGTGCCAGCAGCGCAACCCCGGACAGCTACGAGCAGTACTTC. This codes for CASSATPDSYEQYF.